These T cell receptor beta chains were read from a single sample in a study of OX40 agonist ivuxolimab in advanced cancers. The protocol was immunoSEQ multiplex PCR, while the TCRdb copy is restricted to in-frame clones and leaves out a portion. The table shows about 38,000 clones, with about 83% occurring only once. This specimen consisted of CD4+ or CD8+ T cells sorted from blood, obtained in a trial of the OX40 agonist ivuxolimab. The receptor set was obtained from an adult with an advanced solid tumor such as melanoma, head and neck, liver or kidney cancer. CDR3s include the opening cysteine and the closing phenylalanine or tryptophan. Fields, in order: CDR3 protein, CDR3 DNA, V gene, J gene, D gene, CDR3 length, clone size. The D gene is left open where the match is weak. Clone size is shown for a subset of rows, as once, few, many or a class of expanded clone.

CDR3: CASSVGLAGSYEQYF
DNA: TGTGCCAGCAGCGTTGGACTAGCGGGTTCCTACGAGCAGTACTTC
V: TRBV9
J: TRBJ2-7
D: TRBD2
length: 15
size: .

CDR3: CASSLVGGEYNEQFF
DNA: TGCGCCAGCAGCTTGGTGGGGGGAGAGTACAATGAGCAGTTCTTC
V: TRBV5-1
J: TRBJ2-1
D: .
length: 15
size: .

CDR3: CASSLEGNSNQPQHF
DNA: TGCGCCAGCAGCTTGGAAGGGAATAGCAATCAGCCCCAGCATTTT
V: TRBV5-1
J: TRBJ1-5
D: .
length: 15
size: .

CDR3: CASSSGGSGTYEQYF
DNA: TGTGCCAGCAGTTCGGGCGGGAGTGGGACCTACGAGCAGTACTTC
V: TRBV28
J: TRBJ2-7
D: TRBD2
length: 15
size: .

CDR3: CASSETGFGTEAFF
DNA: TGTGCCAGCAGTGAGACAGGATTCGGCACTGAAGCTTTCTTT
V: TRBV6-5
J: TRBJ1-1
D: .
length: 14
size: .

CDR3: CASSPAGGVYGYTF
DNA: TGTGCCAGTAGTCCAGCAGGGGGGGTTTATGGCTACACCTTC
V: TRBV19
J: TRBJ1-2
D: TRBD1
length: 14
size: .

CDR3: CASMGLRREQYF
DNA: TGTGCCAGCATGGGGCTCCGCCGGGAGCAGTACTTC
V: TRBV6-5
J: TRBJ2-7
D: .
length: 12
size: .

CDR3: CASSYRTSGQSTDTQYF
DNA: TGTGCCAGCAGCTACCGGACTAGCGGGCAAAGCACAGATACGCAGTATTTT
V: TRBV7-2
J: TRBJ2-3
D: TRBD2
length: 17
size: .

CDR3: CASRTSGGSTDTQYF
DNA: TGTGCCAGCAGGACTAGCGGAGGGTCCACAGATACGCAGTATTTT
V: TRBV5-4
J: TRBJ2-3
D: TRBD2
length: 15
size: .

CDR3: CASSFYRGETQYF
DNA: TGTGCCAGCAGTTTCTACAGGGGGGAGACCCAGTACTTC
V: TRBV6-5
J: TRBJ2-5
D: TRBD1
length: 13
size: .

CDR3: CASSSRDRPLLGGYTF
DNA: TGTGCCAGCAGCTCCCGGGACAGGCCTCTACTGGGTGGCTACACCTTC
V: TRBV7-8
J: TRBJ1-2
D: TRBD1
length: 16
size: .

CDR3: CAWSLAAPEQYF
DNA: TGTGCCTGGAGTTTGGCCGCCCCCGAGCAGTACTTC
V: TRBV30
J: TRBJ2-7
D: .
length: 12
size: once

CDR3: CASSSTLAGYNEQFF
DNA: TGTGCCAGCAGTTCAACACTAGCGGGTTACAATGAGCAGTTCTTC
V: TRBV28
J: TRBJ2-1
D: TRBD2
length: 15
size: .

CDR3: CASSLGPIAGYTF
DNA: TGTGCCAGCAGCTTAGGGCCGATCGCGGGCTACACCTTC
V: TRBV11-2
J: TRBJ1-2
D: .
length: 13
size: .

CDR3: CASSLSRLRAYNEQFF
DNA: TGTGCCAGCAGCTTGAGTAGGCTGAGGGCCTACAATGAGCAGTTCTTC
V: TRBV5-8
J: TRBJ2-1
D: .
length: 16
size: .

CDR3: CASSFQGENQETQYF
DNA: TGTGCCAGCAGTTTCCAGGGGGAAAACCAAGAGACCCAGTACTTC
V: TRBV6-5
J: TRBJ2-5
D: TRBD1
length: 15
size: .

CDR3: CAWSVAGGEQYF
DNA: TGTGCCTGGAGTGTAGCGGGAGGAGAGCAGTACTTC
V: TRBV30
J: TRBJ2-7
D: TRBD2
length: 12
size: .

CDR3: CASSNGGFNNEQFF
DNA: TGTGCCAGCAGCAACGGCGGGTTCAACAATGAGCAGTTCTTC
V: TRBV21-1
J: TRBJ2-1
D: .
length: 14
size: once

CDR3: CASSLGGLNTEAFF
DNA: TGTGCCAGCAGTTTAGGGGGCTTGAACACTGAAGCTTTCTTT
V: TRBV28
J: TRBJ1-1
D: .
length: 14
size: .

CDR3: CASSLKGTSEQYF
DNA: TGTGCCAGCAGTTTAAAGGGGACTAGCGAGCAGTACTTC
V: TRBV27
J: TRBJ2-7
D: TRBD2
length: 13
size: .

CDR3: CASTVQQPNTEAFF
DNA: TGTGCCAGCACGGTACAGCAACCGAACACTGAAGCTTTCTTT
V: TRBV28
J: TRBJ1-1
D: .
length: 14
size: .

CDR3: CAWSVGRQSSYNSPLHF
DNA: TGTGCCTGGAGTGTAGGCAGGCAGAGCTCCTATAATTCACCCCTCCACTTT
V: TRBV30
J: TRBJ1-6
D: .
length: 17
size: .

CDR3: CASSPRQGEDTF
DNA: TGTGCCAGCAGCCCTAGACAGGGAGAAGACACCTTC
V: TRBV7-9
J: TRBJ1-2
D: TRBD1
length: 12
size: once

CDR3: CSVGQAGYNEQFF
DNA: TGCAGCGTTGGGCAGGCGGGCTACAATGAGCAGTTCTTC
V: TRBV29-1
J: TRBJ2-1
D: .
length: 13
size: .

CDR3: CASTDVGPGNYGYTF
DNA: TGTGCCAGTACCGACGTAGGACCCGGGAACTATGGCTACACCTTC
V: TRBV19
J: TRBJ1-2
D: .
length: 15
size: .

CDR3: CACLNLREAVGTGNTIYF
DNA: TGTGCCTGCCTCAACCTCAGGGAAGCCGTCGGTACGGGAAACACCATATATTTT
V: TRBV5-8
J: TRBJ1-3
D: .
length: 18
size: .

CDR3: CASSIPSGRNYEQFF
DNA: TGTGCCAGTAGTATACCTAGCGGGAGGAACTATGAGCAGTTCTTC
V: TRBV19
J: TRBJ2-1
D: TRBD2
length: 15
size: .

CDR3: CASSFSVAEAFF
DNA: TGTGCCAGCAGCTTTTCGGTCGCTGAAGCTTTCTTT
V: TRBV7-2
J: TRBJ1-1
D: .
length: 12
size: .

CDR3: CASRESGAISYEQYF
DNA: TGTGCCAGCAGAGAGTCGGGCGCCATCTCCTACGAGCAGTACTTC
V: TRBV2
J: TRBJ2-7
D: .
length: 15
size: once

CDR3: CASSRTRGGGFQETQYF
DNA: TGTGCCAGCAGCCGCACAAGGGGCGGGGGATTCCAAGAGACCCAGTACTTC
V: TRBV14
J: TRBJ2-5
D: TRBD2
length: 17
size: .

CDR3: CAGSRRFQPQHF
DNA: TGTGCCGGGTCGCGAAGATTCCAGCCCCAGCATTTT
V: TRBV28
J: TRBJ1-5
D: .
length: 12
size: few

CDR3: CASSFLRDWANTGELFF
DNA: TGTGCCAGCAGTTTCCTCCGGGACTGGGCGAACACCGGGGAGCTGTTTTTT
V: TRBV28
J: TRBJ2-2
D: .
length: 17
size: few

CDR3: CASKSGQSYEQYF
DNA: TGCGCCAGCAAGTCTGGACAGTCCTACGAGCAGTACTTC
V: TRBV10-2
J: TRBJ2-7
D: .
length: 13
size: .

CDR3: CASSILAGAGGNIQYF
DNA: TGTGCCAGTAGTATACTAGCGGGAGCCGGGGGGAACATTCAGTACTTC
V: TRBV19
J: TRBJ2-4
D: TRBD2
length: 16
size: .

CDR3: CASSPWASLKAEAFF
DNA: TGTGCCAGCAGTCCGTGGGCCAGCTTAAAAGCTGAAGCTTTCTTT
V: TRBV28
J: TRBJ1-1
D: .
length: 15
size: .

CDR3: CASSGWREDTQYF
DNA: TGTGCCAGCTCCGGGTGGCGTGAAGATACGCAGTATTTT
V: TRBV6-5
J: TRBJ2-3
D: .
length: 13
size: .

CDR3: CASRGHEKWTGELFF
DNA: TGTGCCAGCAGGGGACATGAAAAGTGGACCGGGGAGCTGTTTTTT
V: TRBV6-6
J: TRBJ2-2
D: .
length: 15
size: once

CDR3: CASSIAITVNTEAFF
DNA: TGTGCCAGTAGTATAGCGATTACAGTGAACACTGAAGCTTTCTTT
V: TRBV19
J: TRBJ1-1
D: .
length: 15
size: once

CDR3: CASSFSATTSGADTQYF
DNA: TGCGCCAGCAGCTTCTCGGCGACGACTAGCGGCGCAGATACGCAGTATTTT
V: TRBV5-1
J: TRBJ2-3
D: TRBD2
length: 17
size: few

CDR3: CATNSPAGAQHF
DNA: TGTGCCACCAACAGCCCGGCGGGCGCCCAGCATTTT
V: TRBV28
J: TRBJ1-5
D: .
length: 12
size: .

CDR3: CASSSFNSPLHF
DNA: TGTGCCAGCAGTTCTTTTAATTCACCCCTCCACTTT
V: TRBV6-5
J: TRBJ1-6
D: .
length: 12
size: .